Shown below are 17 T cell receptor beta chains from a single sample sequenced in a study of molecular identifiers for immune sequencing clone quantification. TCRdb processed the PCR reads anew with MiXCR; each CDR3 protein has one entry. The top ten clones hold approximately 0.74% of a sample with about 320,000 distinct CDR3 sequences, 24% of them seen once. Input material: naive CD8+ T cells from blood, with Jurkat cell RNA spiked in. Subset noted: FACS-sorted CD8+CD4-CCR7+CD45RA+ naive T cells. The receptors here all came from a human donor in good health. Some libraries in this study had Jurkat cell RNA spiked in.

About this clonotype: An end of the junction differs from the germline gene, which may be a read error. This rearrangement joins TRBV30 to TRBJ2-1; D ambiguous. From germline, CDR1 is GTSNPN and CDR2 SVGIG (reference sequence). The CDR3 loop spans 12 amino acids. The DNA of the CDR3 is TGTGCCTGGAGTGAGATACACGATGAGCAGTCCTTC. Translation: CAWSEIHDEQSF. The entire variable domain, with the rest obtained from reference TRBV30 and TRBJ2-1, is as follows: SQTIHQWPATLVQPVGSPLSLECTVEGTSNPNLYWYRQAAGRGLQLLFYSVGIGQISSEVPQNLSASRPQDRQFILSSKKLLLSDSGFYLCAWSEIHDEQSFGPGTRLTVL.

This clonotype came up many times. The chain combines TRBV6-2 or TRBV6-3 with TRBJ1-1; weak D call: TRBD1 (6 bases). Trimming removed 2 bases from V and 0 bases from J, with 7 bases in between. The CDR3 totals 14 residues. Germline loops: CDR1 MNHEY, CDR2 SVGEGT. CDR3 sequence: CASSYGGMNTEAFF. The CDR3 DNA sequence: TGTGCCAGCAGTTACGGGGGCATGAACACTGAAGCTTTCTTT.

This clonotype showed up just a few times. The chain couples TRBV27 to TRBJ2-7; D is unresolved. The CDR3 loop spans 10 amino acids. CDR1 and CDR2 from the germline V gene are MNHEY and SMNVEV (reference sequence). Trimming pared 8 bases from V and 5 bases from J, leaving 7 bases between. The CDR3: CASGPDEQYF. CDR3 DNA: TGTGCCAGCGGTCCTGACGAGCAGTACTTC.

There are many counts of this clonotype. V gene TRBV13 combines with J gene TRBJ2-4, with a possible D match to TRBD2 (6 bases). CDR3 length: 14 residues. Germline V gives CDR1 PRHDT, CDR2 FYEKMQ (reference sequence). Trimming cost V 3 bases and J 7 bases, with 13 bases left between them. The CDR3 DNA reads as TGTGCCAGCAGCTTCCGGGACTCGAACAACATTCAGTACTTC. It codes for CASSFRDSNNIQYF.

This clonotype was counted a single time. A much larger clone is a single base away; this may be a read error. The J gene is TRBJ1-3, the V gene TRBV9; no clear D. From germline, CDR1 is SGDLS and CDR2 YYNGEE. V was clipped by 4 bases and J by 0 bases, with 11 bases between them. The CDR3 spans 15 residues. CDR3 DNA: TGTGCCAGCAGCTCAGACGGCAACTCTGGAAACACCATATATTTT. It yields the protein CASSSDGNSGNTIYF.

This clonotype was observed many times. The CDR3 DNA reads TGTGCCAGCAGCTCCCTCCCGGGAGGTACCTATGGCTACACCTTC. Translating it yields CASSSLPGGTYGYTF. The chain combines TRBV6-5 with TRBJ1-2; D gene uncertain. Looked up from germline, CDR1 is MNHEY and CDR2 is SVGAGI. The CDR3 loop spans 15 amino acids. V shed 6 bases and J shed 4 bases, with 18 bases lying between them.

The chain couples TRBV6-5 to TRBJ2-3; D tentatively fits TRBD1 or TRBD2 (6 bases each). Trimming shortened V by 0 bases and J by 1 base, and 8 bases separated the two germline ends. This CDR3 contains 15 residues. Germline loops: CDR1 MNHEY, CDR2 SVGAGI. CDR3 region: CASSYSEGGTDTQYF. DNA for the CDR3: TGTGCCAGCAGTTACTCGGAGGGGGGCACAGATACGCAGTATTTT.

There are a few counts of this clonotype. The V gene is TRBV11-2, the J gene TRBJ2-7, with TRBD1 as a possible D gene (6 bases). Trimming took 3 bases from V and 7 from J, leaving 16 bases between them. CDR3 length: 14 residues. Per the germline V gene, CDR1 is SGHAT and CDR2 is FQNNGV. The CDR3 region has the DNA TGTGCCAGCAGCTTCCACACAGGGTCCGGGGAGCAGTACTTC. It encodes CASSFHTGSGEQYF.

This clonotype has only a few counts. V gene TRBV4-3 combines with J gene TRBJ1-1; no definite D call. Trimming stripped 1 base from V and 5 bases from J, with 8 bases between. The CDR3 is made up of 13 amino acids. In germline, CDR1 is LGHNA, CDR2 YSLEER. The CDR3 loop reads CASSQVVSTEAFF. In DNA, the CDR3 is TGCGCCAGCAGCCAAGTAGTATCAACTGAAGCTTTCTTT.

As regards this clonotype: It may be a read error: a sequence one base away is much more abundant. The V gene is TRBV5-4, the J gene TRBJ1-1; D gene unclear. This CDR3 contains 13 residues. Germline V gene sequence: CDR1 SGHNT, CDR2 YYREEE (reference sequence). The CDR3 nucleotides are TGTGACAGCAGCCAATACCCCCAAACTGAAGCTTTCTTT. Protein product: CDSSQYPQTEAFF.

The chain recombines TRBV4-3 with TRBJ1-6; D is unclear. Germline CDR1 and CDR2: LGHNA and YSLEER. V was trimmed by 5 bases and J by 7 bases, leaving 12 bases between them. The CDR3 is 14 residues long. The DNA for the CDR3 is TGCGCCAGCAGCGTCGACCGATTCAATTCACCCCTCCACTTT. This encodes CASSVDRFNSPLHF.

This clonotype has a handful of counts. J is TRBJ2-3 and V is TRBV7-3; possibly TRBD2 for D (5 bases). Germline values: CDR1 SGHTA, CDR2 FQGTGA. The CDR3 runs to 14 residues. Between the trimmed V and J ends, which lost 0 bases and 4 bases, there was a span of 8 bases. For the CDR3, the DNA is TGTGCCAGCAGCTTAACGTTCGGGGCAGATACGCAGTATTTT. As protein: CASSLTFGADTQYF.

This clonotype was counted ten times or more. This chain joins TRBV2 and TRBJ2-3, with 8 bases identical to TRBD2. The V segment lost 3 bases and the J segment 2 bases; nucleotides outside the gene matches: 10. Germline values: CDR1 SNHLY, CDR2 FYNNEI. CDR3 size: 17 residues. The CDR3 loop reads CASSEEISGVTTDTQYF. DNA for the CDR3: TGTGCCAGCAGTGAGGAAATTAGCGGGGTAACCACAGATACGCAGTATTTT. Drawing the rest from reference TRBV2 and TRBJ2-3, the complete variable domain is EPEVTQTPSHQVTQMGQEVILRCVPISNHLYFYWYRQILGQKVEFLVSFYNNEISEKSEIFDDQFSVERPDGSNFTLKIRSTKLEDSAMYFCASSEEISGVTTDTQYFGPGTRLTVL.

This clonotype was observed a single time. This likely comes from a read error, as the CDR3 has no conserved phenylalanine or tryptophan at its end. The genes are TRBV7-9 and TRBJ2-7, with D possibly TRBD1 on 5 matching bases. The germline V gene has CDR1 SEHNR and CDR2 FQNEAQ (reference sequence). This CDR3 has 12 amino acids. The V end was cut by 5 bases, the J end by 6 bases, with 11 bases between. Here the CDR3 reads CASSKWGSEQYS. The CDR3 region has the DNA TGTGCCAGCAGCAAATGGGGCAGCGAGCAGTACTCC.

The V gene is TRBV27, the J gene TRBJ2-5; no definite D call. Germline CDR1 and CDR2: MNHEY and SMNVEV (reference sequence). CDR3 length equals 15 residues. V shed 0 bases and J shed 4 bases, with 12 bases lying between them. DNA of the CDR3: TGTGCCAGCAGTTTATCCCCCTGGTTAGGAGAGACCCAGTACTTC. Its translation: CASSLSPWLGETQYF.

The CDR3 bases are TGCGCCAGCAGCCCAGAAGCATCGTTAGGGGCGTCTGTCGGGGAGCTGTTTTTT. This sequence encodes CASSPEASLGASVGELFF. This chain joins TRBV4-1 and TRBJ2-2, with D perhaps TRBD1 (5 bases). V lost 4 bases to trimming and J lost 7 bases, with 25 bases between them. Germline V gives CDR1 MGHRA, CDR2 YSYEKL. CDR3 length: 18 residues.

The chain couples TRBV30 to TRBJ1-1; perhaps TRBD1 as D (5 bases). The CDR3 length is 16 residues. V lost 4 bases to trimming and J lost 0 bases, with 18 bases between them. CDR1 is GTSNPN and CDR2 is SVGIG in the germline V gene (reference sequence). The CDR3 loop reads CAWIDHSGTVNTEAFF. The CDR3 nucleotides are TGTGCCTGGATAGACCATTCCGGGACTGTGAACACTGAAGCTTTCTTT.